This T cell receptor beta chain was obtained from a study of blood T cell repertoires in COVID-19. Study-wide context: PBMCs, B-cell-depleted T cells, or T cells were the source of the cDNA or gDNA that made up the material.

Sequencing used immunoSEQ multiplex PCR; TCRdb keeps in-frame clones, though not all of them. This sample carries some 320,000 clones, 87% of them seen once, and the ten largest clones take approximately 7.8%. Germline V CDR1 and CDR2: SGHRS, YFSETQ. V shed 0 bases and J shed 1 base, with 7 bases lying between them. This CDR3 region has 14 residues. The receptor's source is a woman in her fifties or sixties who had recovered from COVID-19. Sequenced input: peripheral blood. This chain uses TRBV5-1 with TRBJ1-1; tentative D call: TRBD1 (5 bases). The CDR3 here is CASSLGQRNTEAFF. DNA for the CDR3: TGCGCCAGCAGCTTGGGACAGAGGAACACTGAAGCTTTCTTT.